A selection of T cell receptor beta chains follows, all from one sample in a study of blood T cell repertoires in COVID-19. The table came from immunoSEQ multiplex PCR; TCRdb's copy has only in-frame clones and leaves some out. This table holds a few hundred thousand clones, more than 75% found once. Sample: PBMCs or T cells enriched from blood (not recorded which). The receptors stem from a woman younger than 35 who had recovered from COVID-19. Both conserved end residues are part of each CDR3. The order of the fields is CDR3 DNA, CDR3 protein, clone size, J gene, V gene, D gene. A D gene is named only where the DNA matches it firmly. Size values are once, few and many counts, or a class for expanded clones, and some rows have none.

TGTGCCAGCAGTTGGCTAGCGCCGCAAGAGACCCAGTACTTC CASSWLAPQETQYF NA TRBJ2-5 TRBV28 NA
TGTGCCAGCAACTACTTAGGGAGCACTGAAGCTTTCTTT CASNYLGSTEAFF NA TRBJ1-1 TRBV12-3/TRBV12-4 NA
TGTGCCAGCAGTTACATAGCGGGGAGCTCCTACGAGCAGTACTTC CASSYIAGSSYEQYF NA TRBJ2-7 TRBV6-8 TRBD2
TGCGCCAGCAGCCCCGACAATTCTGGAAACACCATATATTTT CASSPDNSGNTIYF NA TRBJ1-3 TRBV5-1 NA
TGTGCCAGCAGTGAAGGGACAGGGGGCCTGAACACTGAAGCTTTCTTT CASSEGTGGLNTEAFF NA TRBJ1-1 TRBV2 TRBD1
TGTGCCACCAGCAGAAGAAACGAAAGAGGTTTCTTT CATSRRNERGFF NA TRBJ1-1 TRBV15 NA
TGCGCCAGCAGCCAAGGGACATCGGGTCATGGCTACACCTTC CASSQGTSGHGYTF NA TRBJ1-2 TRBV4-1 NA
TGTGCCAGTAGTGCTCAGGTACATAGCAATCAGCCCCAGCATTTT CASSAQVHSNQPQHF NA TRBJ1-5 TRBV19 NA
TGTGCCAGCAGTGACCATTTAACTAGCACAGATACGCAGTATTTT CASSDHLTSTDTQYF NA TRBJ2-3 TRBV6-1 NA
TGTGCCAGCAGCTTAAGGACTAGCGGGGGAGAGACCCAGTACTTC CASSLRTSGGETQYF NA TRBJ2-5 TRBV13 TRBD2
TGCGCCAGCAGCCCCCAGACAGGGGGTTCGGGTGAAGCTTTCTTT CASSPQTGGSGEAFF NA TRBJ1-1 TRBV5-1 TRBD1
TGTGCCAGTACCAGTACAGGGGTGAGCAATCAGCCCCAGCATTTT CASTSTGVSNQPQHF NA TRBJ1-5 TRBV19 TRBD1
TGTGCCACCTCGAGGGGACTAGCGGGGGCCGCCCTTTCCTACGAGCAGTACTTC CATSRGLAGAALSYEQYF NA TRBJ2-7 TRBV19 TRBD2
TGTGCCAGTAGTACCGGGACTCGTAGACAAGAGACCCAGTACTTC CASSTGTRRQETQYF NA TRBJ2-5 TRBV19 NA
TGCGCCAGCAGCCATCTGCGGGGGAGCACCGGGGAGCTGTTTTTT CASSHLRGSTGELFF NA TRBJ2-2 TRBV4-1 TRBD2
TGCGCCAGCAGCCAAGGTGCGGGCTCCTATGGCTACACCTTC CASSQGAGSYGYTF once TRBJ1-2 TRBV4-3 NA
TGTGCCAGCACAGGGAGAACTAATGAAAAACTGTTTTTT CASTGRTNEKLFF NA TRBJ1-4 TRBV10-3 NA
TGTGCCAGCAGCTTAGTTGAAAGGGGGGGAAAACTGTTTTTT CASSLVERGGKLFF NA TRBJ1-4 TRBV7-9 NA
TGCGCCAGCAGCCAAGACCGCTCGGCAGGGATCGCCTACGAGCAGTACTTC CASSQDRSAGIAYEQYF NA TRBJ2-7 TRBV4-3 NA
TGTGCCAGCAGCCACGGACTAGCGGGGGGGCCGGGGGAGACCCAGTACTTC CASSHGLAGGPGETQYF NA TRBJ2-5 TRBV4-2 TRBD2
TGTGCCAGCAGCGCGACAGGCACCTACGAGCAGTACTTC CASSATGTYEQYF NA TRBJ2-7 TRBV5-4 NA
TGCGCCAGCAGCCAAGATTGGCAGGGGTCCTACGAGCAGTACTTC CASSQDWQGSYEQYF NA TRBJ2-7 TRBV4-3 NA
TGCAGCGCCGACCTGGGCGCTAATGAAAAACTGTTTTTT CSADLGANEKLFF NA TRBJ1-4 TRBV29-1 NA
TGTGCCAGCAGCCCAGACAGGGTGATTTCACCCCTCCACTTT CASSPDRVISPLHF NA TRBJ1-6 TRBV7-9 TRBD1
TGTGCCAGCACCTCACTGTCCCAAAAGCAGTACTTC CASTSLSQKQYF once TRBJ2-7 TRBV2 NA
TGTGCCAGCAGCTGGGGCTACAACTCCTACGAGCAGTACTTC CASSWGYNSYEQYF NA TRBJ2-7 TRBV9 NA
TGTGCCAGCAGCGACGCCGGGACACAGAACACTGAAGCTTTCTTT CASSDAGTQNTEAFF NA TRBJ1-1 TRBV7-2 NA
TGTGCCAGCAGTCCCGGAGCCCGGGAGACCCAGTACTTC CASSPGARETQYF NA TRBJ2-5 TRBV7-2 NA
TGTGCCAGCAGTTTGGGGGGGTCCTCTCGAACTGAAGCTTTCTTT CASSLGGSSRTEAFF few TRBJ1-1 TRBV28 NA
TGTGCCAGCAGCCATACAGGGGGGGAACAGCCCCAGCATTTT CASSHTGGEQPQHF once TRBJ1-5 TRBV4-2 TRBD1
TGTGCCAGCAGTCCGCTAAATCAGCCCCAGCATTTT CASSPLNQPQHF NA TRBJ1-5 TRBV27 NA
TGTGCCAGCAGCTTGAGACAGCCGTACGAGCAGTACTTC CASSLRQPYEQYF NA TRBJ2-7 TRBV7-2 NA
TGCGCCAGCAGCCAAAACCGGGACGGGAGAACAGATACGCAGTATTTT CASSQNRDGRTDTQYF NA TRBJ2-3 TRBV4-1 NA
TGTGCCAGCAGCTTGGGCGCCTCAAGGACCCAGTACTTC CASSLGASRTQYF NA TRBJ2-5 TRBV7-2 NA
TGTGCCAGCAGCTTACGAGTCGTGGGACAGGGCTTCCCTCAGCCTGAAGCTTTCTTT CASSLRVVGQGFPQPEAFF once TRBJ1-1 TRBV11-2 TRBD1
TGTGCCAGCAGCCATTCTGCGAGCAGGGTGGATTTTGCTTTCTTT CASSHSASRVDFAFF once TRBJ1-1 TRBV5-8 NA
TGTGCCAGCAGCCCAAGGCAGGGGGAAGCTGGCTACACCTTC CASSPRQGEAGYTF NA TRBJ1-2 TRBV7-2 TRBD1
TGCGCCAGCAGTCCTGTGGGAGGGACTTCCACAGATACGCAGTATTTT CASSPVGGTSTDTQYF NA TRBJ2-3 TRBV5-1 TRBD2
TGTGCCAGCAGTTTATCGGGTCAGGGTGGGAAAGCTTTCTTT CASSLSGQGGKAFF NA TRBJ1-1 TRBV27 NA
TGTGCCAGCAGCTTGGTACACAGGGGCGGGGACGAGCAGTACTTC CASSLVHRGGDEQYF NA TRBJ2-7 TRBV5-4 NA
TGTGCCAGCAGCCGGACCGGGAACCTAGAGACCCAGTACTTC CASSRTGNLETQYF NA TRBJ2-5 TRBV7-8 NA
TGTGCCAGCAGTCTTGGGACAGACTATGGCTACACCTTC CASSLGTDYGYTF NA TRBJ1-2 TRBV6-5 TRBD1
TGTGCCAGCAGTTTATGGGACAGGGGAGGTAATAATTCACCCCTCCACTTT CASSLWDRGGNNSPLHF NA TRBJ1-6 TRBV27 TRBD1
TGCGCCAGCACCACGGACAGTTATAATTCACCCCTCCACTTT CASTTDSYNSPLHF NA TRBJ1-6 TRBV5-1 NA
TGCGCCAGCAGCTTGGCCAGACAGGGTGGAGGTGAGTTCTTC CASSLARQGGGEFF NA TRBJ2-1 TRBV5-1 TRBD1
TGTGCCAGTAGTACCACGGACAGGGTAGTCTTTCTTTCCTACAATGAGCAGTTCTTC CASSTTDRVVFLSYNEQFF NA TRBJ2-1 TRBV19 TRBD1
TGCGCCAGCAGCCCGACCGGGACTAGCTCCTACGAGCAGTACTTC CASSPTGTSSYEQYF NA TRBJ2-7 TRBV4-1 TRBD2
TGTGCCAGCAGCTTCTGGACAGTTAACTATGGCTACACCTTC CASSFWTVNYGYTF NA TRBJ1-2 TRBV11-2 NA
TGCGCCAGCAGCCAAGGAAGACAGGGTAGCAATCAGCCCCAGCATTTT CASSQGRQGSNQPQHF NA TRBJ1-5 TRBV4-1 TRBD1
TGCGCCAGCAGCTTGGGAGGAAACACTGAAGCTTTCTTT CASSLGGNTEAFF NA TRBJ1-1 TRBV5-1 NA
TGTGCCAGCAGTCCCGGGGAGGGAAACGGGGAGCTGTTTTTT CASSPGEGNGELFF NA TRBJ2-2 TRBV2 TRBD2
TGTGCCAGCAGTACTACAGGGGGCACAGATACGCAGTATTTT CASSTTGGTDTQYF once TRBJ2-3 TRBV28 TRBD1
TGTGCCAGCAGTTTAGGTCCAGGGATTGGGGCTGAAGCTTTCTTT CASSLGPGIGAEAFF NA TRBJ1-1 TRBV28 NA
TGTGCCAGCAGCTCAGGGGTCGCGGTAGTCCAAGAGACCCAGTACTTC CASSSGVAVVQETQYF NA TRBJ2-5 TRBV7-8 NA
TGTGCCAGCAGCCCGCGGGACAGCTCCTACAATGAGCAGTTCTTC CASSPRDSSYNEQFF once TRBJ2-1 TRBV11-3 NA
TGTGCCAGTAGTATTGCAGGGATAACAGATACGCAGTATTTT CASSIAGITDTQYF few TRBJ2-3 TRBV19 NA
TGTGCCAGCAGCTTACAGGGAAACACCATATATTTT CASSLQGNTIYF NA TRBJ1-3 TRBV5-6 NA
TGTGCCAGCAGGGACAGGGAAGGAGGAGGCTACACCTTC CASRDREGGGYTF few TRBJ1-2 TRBV6-5 TRBD1
TGTGCCAGCAGCCCCAGACAGGGAACGGGGCAGCCCCAGCATTTT CASSPRQGTGQPQHF NA TRBJ1-5 TRBV2 TRBD1